This T cell receptor beta chain was captured in a study of T cell repertoires in cytomegalovirus infection. Turning to the study itself: A matching HLA type, together with CMV infection, was signaled by public TCR beta signatures. Broader study findings: What dominated the ex vivo response were HLA-C-restricted CMV-specific TCR beta clonotypes.

Comment on this clonotype: The antigen remains undetermined.

TCRdb re-analysed the reads in MiXCR, keeping a single row per CDR3 protein. Found here are roughly 500,000 distinct CDR3 sequences, 15% to 20% of them singletons; the top ten hold roughly a quarter. The CDR3 has 9 amino acids. Trimming stripped 7 bases from V and 7 bases from J, with 5 bases between. The germline CDR1 and CDR2 sequences are DFQATT and SNEGSKA (reference sequence). The receptor comes from a human donor in good health (CMV status not recorded). Some clones in this sample may be carry-over from other donors' samples. Sequenced input: CD8+ T cells from PBMCs. The rearrangement joins TRBV20-1 to TRBJ2-1; D is unclear. In DNA, the CDR3 is TGCAGTGTGACGAATGAGCAGTTCTTC. This sequence encodes CSVTNEQFF.